The rows below give T cell receptor beta chains drawn from one sample of a study of chemoradiotherapy in HPV16-positive cancers. Data came from immunoSEQ multiplex PCR; TCRdb stores just in-frame clones and leaves some out. This sample has about 7,000 clones, with about 89% found just once. Sequenced material: tumor tissue, taken from a patient who underwent chemoradiotherapy. The receptors stem from a human donor with HPV-associated anogenital cancer. The CDR3 runs from the conserved cysteine through the conserved F or W. D genes are given only for firm matches. A clone size is listed for some rows: how often the clone was seen (once, few, many), or a class if it is expanded.

j_gene	abundance	len	v_gene	d_gene	CDR3nt	CDR3aa
TRBJ1-1	-	15	TRBV12-5	-	TGTGCTAGTGGCCCGCGGGGGGGGCCGAACACTGAAGCTTTCTTT	CASGPRGGPNTEAFF
TRBJ2-2	-	13	TRBV29-1	-	TGCAGCGTTCAAAGGGTCGACACCGGGGAGCTGTTTTTT	CSVQRVDTGELFF
TRBJ1-1	few	11	TRBV10-3	-	TGTGCCATCAGGGGAGAGGCTGAAGCTTTCTTT	CAIRGEAEAFF
TRBJ2-7	-	13	TRBV5-1	-	TGCGCCAGCAGCTCCACCCCCAACTACGAGCAGTACTTC	CASSSTPNYEQYF
TRBJ2-7	-	12	TRBV11-3	-	TGTGCCAGCAGCTCCTTATACTACGAGCAGTACTTC	CASSSLYYEQYF
TRBJ1-2	few	10	TRBV30	-	TGTGCCTGGAGCCAAGGTTTCGTCACCTTC	CAWSQGFVTF
TRBJ1-1	-	14	TRBV4-3	-	TGCGCCAGCAGCCAAGATTCAAAGAACACTGAAGCTTTCTTT	CASSQDSKNTEAFF
TRBJ2-5	-	14	TRBV6-1	TRBD1	TGTGCCAGCGACCGGGACAGGGGGCAAGAGACCCAGTACTTC	CASDRDRGQETQYF
TRBJ2-7	-	16	TRBV6-6	-	TGTGCCAGCAGGATTAGCGGAACTCCCTCTAGCGACGAGCAGTACTTC	CASRISGTPSSDEQYF
TRBJ2-1	-	17	TRBV4-1	-	TGCGCCAGCAGCCAAGGCCCCGGGGCTAGCGTTTACAATGAGCAGTTCTTC	CASSQGPGASVYNEQFF
TRBJ2-3	-	10	TRBV20-1	-	TGCAGTGCTTCCGGGGATACGCAGTATTTT	CSASGDTQYF
TRBJ2-1	once	13	TRBV6-4	-	TGTGCCAGCAGTGACTCGGGGACATCTGAGCAATTCTTC	CASSDSGTSEQFF
TRBJ1-5	-	10	TRBV27	-	TGTGCCAGCGGACTCCGGCCCCAGCATTTT	CASGLRPQHF
TRBJ2-2	-	14	TRBV9	-	TGTGCCAGCAGCGTTGAAGGGAACACCGGGGAGCTGTTTTTT	CASSVEGNTGELFF
TRBJ2-7	-	13	TRBV4-1	-	TGCGCCAGCAGCCGGGGCAGCAATTACGAGCAGTACTTC	CASSRGSNYEQYF
TRBJ1-3	once	18	TRBV18	-	TGTGCCAGCTCACCACCGAATACAAGGGGGTCCTCTGGAAACACCATATATTTT	CASSPPNTRGSSGNTIYF
TRBJ2-2	-	19	TRBV19	-	TGTGCCAGTATGTTCTATCGGTTTCGGGGCGGGCTGAACACCGGGGAGCTGTTTTTT	CASMFYRFRGGLNTGELFF
TRBJ1-2	-	12	TRBV30	TRBD1	TGTGCCTGGAGGTCAGGGGGCGAGGGCTACACCTTC	CAWRSGGEGYTF
TRBJ2-5	-	14	TRBV6-6	-	TGTGCCTGCTACAAGGAAGGGTGGCAAGAGACCCAGTACTTC	CACYKEGWQETQYF
TRBJ1-4	once	15	TRBV7-9	TRBD1	TGTGCCAGCAGCTCATCAGGGGGCGGTGATGAAAAACTGTTTTTT	CASSSSGGGDEKLFF
TRBJ2-3	-	15	TRBV5-1	-	TGCGCCAGCACCCCAAATAGCGGCAGCACAGATACGCAGTATTTT	CASTPNSGSTDTQYF
TRBJ2-1	-	16	TRBV12-5	TRBD1	TGTGCTAGTGGTTCACGACCGGGACAGGGTGCGGATGAGCAGTTCTTC	CASGSRPGQGADEQFF
TRBJ2-1	-	15	TRBV7-9	-	TGTGCCAGCAGCTTAGCGACAAGGTCCTACAATGAGCAGTTCTTC	CASSLATRSYNEQFF
TRBJ2-1	-	13	TRBV30	TRBD2	TGTGCGGAAGAGGCGGGAGGGCCGGGTGAGCAGTTCTTC	CAEEAGGPGEQFF
TRBJ2-4	-	15	TRBV10-2	TRBD2	TGCGCCAGCAGTGTGCGAGCGGGAGGAGGAAACATTCAGTACTTC	CASSVRAGGGNIQYF
TRBJ2-5	-	11	TRBV2	TRBD1	TGTACGTCGACAGGGTACGAGACCCAGTACTTC	CTSTGYETQYF
TRBJ2-5	-	15	TRBV7-6	TRBD2	TGTGCCAGCAGCCCACTAGCGGGAGGAGGAGAGACCCAGTACTTC	CASSPLAGGGETQYF
TRBJ1-1	-	16	TRBV6-6	-	TGTGCCAGCAGATTGACCGGACTTACCAGGCGCACTGAAGCTTTCTTT	CASRLTGLTRRTEAFF
TRBJ1-2	-	12	TRBV30	-	TGTGCCTGCCCCGGGACGGCGAGTGGCTACACCTTC	CACPGTASGYTF
TRBJ2-1	-	18	TRBV5-1	TRBD2	TGCGCCAGCAGCTTAGCTGGTGCCGGACTAGCGGGAGACAATGAGCAGTTCTTC	CASSLAGAGLAGDNEQFF
TRBJ1-5	-	15	TRBV15	-	TGTGCCACCAGTTTAGGTCGGGCGAAGGATCAGCCCCAGCATTTT	CATSLGRAKDQPQHF
TRBJ2-7	-	13	TRBV6-5	-	TGTGCCAGCAGTCGCGTCCCGGGCGTGGAGCAGTACTTC	CASSRVPGVEQYF
TRBJ1-2	-	13	TRBV27	-	TGTGCCAGCAGTTTATGGGGGAACTATGGCTACACCTTC	CASSLWGNYGYTF
TRBJ1-2	-	13	TRBV18	TRBD1	TGTGCCAGCTCACCTACAGGGGGAGACGGCTACACCTTC	CASSPTGGDGYTF
TRBJ1-3	few	17	TRBV13	-	TGTGCCAGCAGACCGCGATTGGATCCGAGTGAAGGAAACACCATATATTTT	CASRPRLDPSEGNTIYF
TRBJ2-1	-	18	TRBV14	TRBD2	TGTGCCAGCAGCCAAGGGTTTACGGGAGGACGATTATACAATGAGCAGTTCTTC	CASSQGFTGGRLYNEQFF
TRBJ2-7	-	12	TRBV7-9	-	TGTGCCAGCAGCTTAATGGGCCGCGAGCAGTACTTC	CASSLMGREQYF
TRBJ2-1	few	15	TRBV30	TRBD2	TGTGCCTGGAGTGTGTATAGCGGGACCCAAAATGAGCAGTTCTTC	CAWSVYSGTQNEQFF
TRBJ1-4	-	17	TRBV19	TRBD1	TGTGCCAGTAGTGGGACAGGGGGCTTGTATCGGAATGAAAAACTGTTTTTT	CASSGTGGLYRNEKLFF
TRBJ2-2	-	14	TRBV29-1	TRBD1	TGCAGCGTGCGGGACAGGGCGGAGACCGGGGAGCTGTTTTTT	CSVRDRAETGELFF
TRBJ2-4	once	21	TRBV21-1	-	TGTGCCAGCAGCAACCTCATGCCGCAGGGAAGGGATGCGCGTGCCAAAAACATTCAGTACTTC	CASSNLMPQGRDARAKNIQYF
TRBJ1-5	-	15	TRBV19	-	TGTGCCAGTAGGCCAGGGACTCGGGGGGATCAGCCCCAGCATTTT	CASRPGTRGDQPQHF
TRBJ1-2	once	14	TRBV14	TRBD1	TGTGCCAGCAGCCAAGTGGGACAGGCCGGGGGCTACACCTTC	CASSQVGQAGGYTF
TRBJ1-2	-	15	TRBV6-6	TRBD1	TGTGCCAGCAGTCCCCTCGGGACAGCAAACTATGGCTACACCTTC	CASSPLGTANYGYTF
TRBJ2-1	-	17	TRBV19	-	TGTGCCAGTAGTATAGATCTATTGGGGAGCTCCTACAATGAGCAGTTCTTC	CASSIDLLGSSYNEQFF
TRBJ2-2	once	14	TRBV6-1	-	TGTGCCAGCAGTGAAGCAGCGGCAGTCACGGAGCTGTTTTTT	CASSEAAAVTELFF
TRBJ2-3	-	15	TRBV9	-	TGTGCCAGCAGCGTAGGACCGGGAGGCACAGATACGCAGTATTTT	CASSVGPGGTDTQYF
TRBJ2-1	-	15	TRBV9	TRBD2	TGTGCCAGCAGCGTAGGGGCGGGAGGGCCCAGTGAGCAGTTCTTC	CASSVGAGGPSEQFF
TRBJ2-1	-	15	TRBV5-1	-	TGCGCCAGCAGCTTGGTACCCGGGACCACAAATGAGCAGTTCTTC	CASSLVPGTTNEQFF